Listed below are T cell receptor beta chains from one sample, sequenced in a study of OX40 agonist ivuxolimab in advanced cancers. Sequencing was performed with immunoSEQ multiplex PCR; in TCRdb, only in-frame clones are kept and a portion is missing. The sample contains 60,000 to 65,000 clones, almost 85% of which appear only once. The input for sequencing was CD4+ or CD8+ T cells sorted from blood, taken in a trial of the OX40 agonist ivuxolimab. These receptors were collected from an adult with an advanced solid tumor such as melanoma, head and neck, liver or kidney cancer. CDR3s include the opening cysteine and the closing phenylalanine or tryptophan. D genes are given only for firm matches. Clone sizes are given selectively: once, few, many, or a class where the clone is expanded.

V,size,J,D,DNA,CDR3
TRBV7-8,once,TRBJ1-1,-,TGTGCCAGCAGCTTAGAGGGACACTCGAACACTGAAGCTTTCTTT,CASSLEGHSNTEAFF
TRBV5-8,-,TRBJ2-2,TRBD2,TGTGCCAGCAGCCCGACTAGCGGGGCGAACACCGGGGAGCTGTTTTTT,CASSPTSGANTGELFF
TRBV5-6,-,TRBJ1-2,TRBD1,TGTGCCAGCAGCATACAGGGGTTCAACTATGGCTACACCTTC,CASSIQGFNYGYTF
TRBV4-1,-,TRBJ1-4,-,TGCGCCAGCAGCCAAGGGTTGGGCCAACTGAATGAAAAACTGTTTTTT,CASSQGLGQLNEKLFF
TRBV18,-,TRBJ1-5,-,TGTGCCAGCTCACCTGAGGACGCCGGTTCAAAGCATTTT,CASSPEDAGSKHF
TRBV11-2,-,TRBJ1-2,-,TGTGCCAGCAGCCAGACGGACGGAACCTATGGCTACACCTTC,CASSQTDGTYGYTF
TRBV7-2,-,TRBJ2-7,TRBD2,TGTGCCAGCAGCTTACTAGCGGGAGGCTCCTACGAGCAGTACTTC,CASSLLAGGSYEQYF
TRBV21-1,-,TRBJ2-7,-,TGTGCCAGCATCAGTCAGGCGGGTACGATACCCTACGAGCAGTACTTC,CASISQAGTIPYEQYF
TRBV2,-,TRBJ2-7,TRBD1,TGTGCCAGCAATCACAGGGGACCCTACGAGCAGTACTTC,CASNHRGPYEQYF
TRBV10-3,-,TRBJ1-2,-,TGTGCCATCAGTGAGAGGCAGGCCTATGGCTACACCTTC,CAISERQAYGYTF
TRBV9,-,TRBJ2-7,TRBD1,TGTGCCAGCAGCGTAGTTGGACAGGGCTACGAGCAGTACTTC,CASSVVGQGYEQYF
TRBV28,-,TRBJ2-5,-,TGTGCCAGCAGTTCCTGGACAATCCAAGAGACCCAGTACTTC,CASSSWTIQETQYF
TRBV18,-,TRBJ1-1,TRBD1,TGTGCCAGCTCACCGGACAGGGGGCAAAGGAACACTGAAGCTTTCTTT,CASSPDRGQRNTEAFF
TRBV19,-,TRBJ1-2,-,TGTGCCAGTAGTATCGGCAGCGGCTATGGCTACACCTTC,CASSIGSGYGYTF
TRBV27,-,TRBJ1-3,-,TGTGCCAGCAGTTACCAAGTCCCGGCAGCTGGAAACACCATATATTTT,CASSYQVPAAGNTIYF
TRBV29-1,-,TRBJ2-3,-,TGCAGCGTCGACACAGATACGCAGTATTTT,CSVDTDTQYF
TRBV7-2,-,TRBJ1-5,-,TGTGCCAGCAGCTTCGAACAGGGTTTGGCTCAGCCCCAGCATTTT,CASSFEQGLAQPQHF
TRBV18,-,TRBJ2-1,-,TGTGCCAGCTATTGGGGGGCATCGGACAATGAGCAGTTCTTC,CASYWGASDNEQFF
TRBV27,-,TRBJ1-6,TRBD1,TGTGCCAGCAGTACGGGACAGGGTAGAACCCTCCACTTT,CASSTGQGRTLHF
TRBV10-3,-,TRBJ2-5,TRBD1,TGTGCCATCAGTGACAGGGGGCAAGAGACCCAGTACTTC,CAISDRGQETQYF
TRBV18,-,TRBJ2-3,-,TGTGCCAGCTCTAACGGCCGTAGCACAGATACGCAGTATTTT,CASSNGRSTDTQYF
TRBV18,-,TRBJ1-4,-,TGTGCCAGCTCACCACCAGGGGTTAATGAAAAACTGTTTTTT,CASSPPGVNEKLFF
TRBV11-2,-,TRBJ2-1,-,TGTGCCAGCAGTTTAGGTCCAATCTACAATGAGCAGTTCTTC,CASSLGPIYNEQFF
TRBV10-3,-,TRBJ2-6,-,TGTGCCATCAGCAGGGGGGACGGGGCCAACGTCCTGACTTTC,CAISRGDGANVLTF
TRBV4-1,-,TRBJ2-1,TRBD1,TGCGCCAGCAGCCAGAGACAGGGGTTAGCGCAGTTCTTC,CASSQRQGLAQFF
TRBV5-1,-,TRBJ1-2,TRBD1,TGCGCCAGCAGCCGGGGACAGGGGGCCGGTGGCTACACCTTC,CASSRGQGAGGYTF
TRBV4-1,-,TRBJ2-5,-,TGCGCCAGCAGCCAAGATAGGTGGGAGTTGCCCCGGACCCAGTACTTC,CASSQDRWELPRTQYF
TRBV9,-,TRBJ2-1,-,TGTGCCAGCAGCCCCCGAGACGATGAGCAGTTCTTC,CASSPRDDEQFF
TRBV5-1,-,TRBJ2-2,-,TGCGCCAGCAGCTTGTCCCTTTACATAAACACCGGGGAGCTGTTTTTT,CASSLSLYINTGELFF
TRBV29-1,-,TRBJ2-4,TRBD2,TGCAGCGTTAGGACTAGCGGGCGCGCGAACATTCAGTACTTC,CSVRTSGRANIQYF
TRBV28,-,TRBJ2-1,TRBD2,TGTGCCAGCAGTAGCCTCGGGACTAGCGGGAGGCGGGAGCAGTTCTTC,CASSSLGTSGRREQFF
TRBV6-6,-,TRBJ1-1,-,TGTGCCAGCAGTTACTCAACCGAGAATGAAGCTTTCTTT,CASSYSTENEAFF
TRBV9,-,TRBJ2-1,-,TGTGCCAGCAGCGCAACTAGCCACTTCAGCTCCTACAATGAGCAGTTCTTC,CASSATSHFSSYNEQFF
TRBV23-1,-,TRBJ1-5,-,TGCGCCAGCAGTCAATCAGGGGCCCTAGGGGCCCAGCATTTT,CASSQSGALGAQHF
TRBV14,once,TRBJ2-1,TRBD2,TGTGCCAGCAGCTTGCTATTGGGGGGGGTCTACAATGAGCAGTTCTTC,CASSLLLGGVYNEQFF
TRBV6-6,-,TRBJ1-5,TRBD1,TGTGCCGCCCGGCAGGGGGCGGCGGGTAGCAATCAGCCCCAGCATTTT,CAARQGAAGSNQPQHF
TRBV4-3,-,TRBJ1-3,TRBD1,TGCGCCAGCAGCCAAGATTCCGCGGACAGGGTGGTAGGAAACACCATATATTTT,CASSQDSADRVVGNTIYF
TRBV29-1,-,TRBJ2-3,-,TGCAGCGTTGGAGGGGACACAGATACGCAGTATTTT,CSVGGDTDTQYF
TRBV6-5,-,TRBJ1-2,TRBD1,TGTGCCAGCCGGGACAGGGTTTTGGATGTCTACACCTTC,CASRDRVLDVYTF
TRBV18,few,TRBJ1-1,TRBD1,TGTGCCAGCTCACCACCGCGACAGGGGGCAGGTGAAGCTTTCTTT,CASSPPRQGAGEAFF
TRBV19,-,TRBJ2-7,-,TGTGCCAGTAGTATGGACGAGGACGAGCAGTACTTC,CASSMDEDEQYF
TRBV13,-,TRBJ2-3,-,TGTGCCAGCAGCTTAGGTCCATGGAAGCGGACCGCTAGCACAGATACGCAGTATTTT,CASSLGPWKRTASTDTQYF
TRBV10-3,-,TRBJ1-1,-,TGTGCCATCAGTGGCTCCGGGGCGGACACTGAAGCTTTCTTT,CAISGSGADTEAFF
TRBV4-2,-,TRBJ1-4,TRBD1,TGTGCCAGCAGCCAATCGACAGGGGTTAGGTCAAAACTGTTTTTT,CASSQSTGVRSKLFF
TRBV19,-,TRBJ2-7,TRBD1,TGTGCCAGTAGTACCCTGCGGACAGGGGGATTCGACGAGCAGTACTTC,CASSTLRTGGFDEQYF
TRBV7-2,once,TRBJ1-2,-,TGTGCCAGCAGCCCCGGGGGGAGGGCTAATGATGGCTACACCTTC,CASSPGGRANDGYTF
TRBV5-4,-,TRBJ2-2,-,TGTGCCAGCAGCTTGCCACTGAACACCGGGGAGCTGTTTTTT,CASSLPLNTGELFF
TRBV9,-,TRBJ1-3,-,TGTGCCAGCAGCGGTACGAGAGGAAACACCATATATTTT,CASSGTRGNTIYF
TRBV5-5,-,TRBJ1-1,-,TGTGCCAGCCGGGGACTCCCCTGGGCGAACACTGAAGCTTTCTTT,CASRGLPWANTEAFF
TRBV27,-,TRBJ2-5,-,TGTGCCAGCAGTGATAATGGGCGAGAGACCCAGTACTTC,CASSDNGRETQYF